Each of the 28 T cell receptor beta chains below was sequenced from the same sample in a study of regulatory T cells in long-lasting Graves disease. Arm-PCR of CDR3 regions and iRepertoire HTBI primers were the basis on which TCR beta libraries were built. TCRdb reprocessed the multiplex PCR reads via MiXCR and lists one record per CDR3 protein. The sample lists approximately 470,000 distinct CDR3 sequences, less than 25% occurring once. Time point specified: persistent/refractory GD, antithyroid drugs over 5 years with positive TRAb. RNA isolated from PBMCs was used to make the TCR library. Sequenced here: peripheral blood mononuclear cells (PBMCs), sampled when the disease was refractory, from a patient treated with antithyroid drugs. These receptors were obtained from a female donor with Graves disease.

This clonotype appeared many times. The J gene is TRBJ2-2, the V gene TRBV28, with 10 bases aligning to TRBD1. V dropped 6 bases and J dropped 2; count of bases not matched to a gene: 6. Germline V gene lookup returns CDR1 MDHEN and CDR2 SYDVKM. CDR3 size: 16 residues. This CDR3 reads CASRQRTGGNTGELFF. CDR3 bases: TGTGCCAGCAGACAACGGACAGGGGGTAACACCGGGGAGCTGTTTTTT.

The sample holds many counts of this clonotype. The chain combines TRBV28 with TRBJ2-5; 11 bases align to TRBD1. The trim removed 2 bases at V and 4 bases at J, leaving 12 bases unmatched. CDR3 length: 18 amino acids. From germline, CDR1 is MDHEN and CDR2 SYDVKM. The CDR3 spells CASSLQIGTGGVRETQYF. In DNA, the CDR3 is TGTGCCAGCAGTTTACAAATCGGGACAGGGGGGGTGCGAGAGACCCAGTACTTC.

In nucleotides, the CDR3 is TGTGCCATCAGGAAAGGACAGGGCCCGTACGAGCAGTACTTC. Amino acid sequence: CAIRKGQGPYEQYF. The rearrangement joins TRBV10-3 to TRBJ2-7; 8 bases map to TRBD1. Germline CDR1 ENHRY, CDR2 SYGVKD. The J segment lost 4 bases and the V segment lost 6 bases, leaving 8 bases of the junction unmatched. The length of the CDR3 is 14 residues.

This chain joins TRBV27 and TRBJ1-5, with a possible D match to TRBD1 (6 bases). Germline V gene lookup returns CDR1 MNHEY and CDR2 SMNVEV (reference sequence). The CDR3 spans 13 residues. V lost 7 bases and J lost 4, with 11 bases in between. The DNA for the CDR3 is TGTGCCAGCAAGGGGGGCTGGAATCAGCCCCAGCATTTT. Translation: CASKGGWNQPQHF.

This clonotype was observed many times. V gene TRBV2 combines with J gene TRBJ2-3; D unclear. Looked up from germline, CDR1 is SNHLY and CDR2 is FYNNEI. The CDR3 has 15 residues. V was pared by 5 bases and J by 0 bases, with 12 bases between. CDR3 sequence reads: CASSPHGVSTDTQYF. The CDR3 DNA reads TGTGCCAGCAGTCCGCATGGTGTGAGCACAGATACGCAGTATTTT.

To note about this clonotype: The junction shows a germline mismatch at one end, possibly a read error. The V call is TRBV6-1, the J call TRBJ2-1, with D maybe TRBD1 (7 bases). This CDR3 contains 12 residues. CDR1 and CDR2 from the germline V gene are MNHNS and SASEGT. DNA for the CDR3: TGCGCAGGGGGGAGCCTAAAGAGTGAGCAGTTCTTC. Protein product: CAGGSLKSEQFF.

In this sample, this clonotype turned up many times. This chain connects TRBV28 to TRBJ1-5; tentative D call: TRBD1 (5 bases). The CDR3 covers 12 residues. Trimming pared 7 bases from V and 7 bases from J, leaving 11 bases between. Per germline, CDR1 MDHEN and CDR2 SYDVKM. DNA of the CDR3: TGTGCCAGCATGGGGGTAGGCCAGCCCCAGCATTTT. Residues: CASMGVGQPQHF.

The V gene is TRBV5-1, the J gene TRBJ2-7; the match to TRBD1 covers 9 bases. The CDR3 loop spans 16 amino acids. V was pared by 0 bases and J by 5 bases, with 9 bases of the junction left unmatched. The V gene's germline CDR1 is SGHRS and CDR2 YFSETQ. CDR3 sequence: CASSLGDGTGPNEQYF. CDR3 nucleotide sequence: TGCGCCAGCAGCTTGGGGGACGGGACAGGGCCCAACGAGCAGTACTTC. Complete variable domain (other parts from reference TRBV5-1 and TRBJ2-7): KAGVTQTPRYLIKTRGQQVTLSCSPISGHRSVSWYQQTPGQGLQFLFEYFSETQRNKGNFPGRFSGRQFSNSRSEMNVSTLELGDSALYLCASSLGDGTGPNEQYFGPGTRLTVT.

This clonotype came up many times. The V and J genes are TRBV20-1 and TRBJ2-7; D gene uncertain. Germline CDR1 reads DFQATT; CDR2 reads SNEGSKA (reference sequence). The CDR3 is 13 residues long. V was cut by 3 bases and J by 6 bases, with 15 bases left in between. CDR3 loop: CSARDPPSREQYF. The CDR3 DNA follows: TGCAGTGCTAGGGACCCCCCTAGTCGCGAGCAGTACTTC.

The table lists this clonotype with many counts. The chain joins TRBV20-1 to TRBJ2-4, with D unclear. Germline CDR1 DFQATT, CDR2 SNEGSKA (reference sequence). Trimming took 3 bases from V and 1 from J, leaving 10 bases between them. The CDR3 is 14 residues long. DNA for the CDR3: TGCAGTGCTAGGTTGATGAGGGCCAAAAACATTCAGTACTTC. Translated, it gives CSARLMRAKNIQYF.

This clonotype showed up many times. This chain uses TRBV20-1 with TRBJ1-1; possibly TRBD1 for D (6 bases). CDR1 is DFQATT and CDR2 is SNEGSKA in the germline V gene (reference sequence). V was cut by 6 bases and J by 1 base, with 15 bases left in between. This CDR3 is built from 14 residues. In DNA form, the CDR3 reads TGCAGTGCCGATTCGACAGGTGGGAACACTGAAGCTTTCTTT. Amino acids: CSADSTGGNTEAFF.

This clonotype came up many times. The chain is built from TRBV28 and TRBJ2-7; 8 positions match TRBD2. The CDR3 consists of 14 residues. V dropped 5 bases and J dropped 3; count of bases not matched to a gene: 6. The V gene's germline CDR1 is MDHEN and CDR2 SYDVKM. The CDR3 nucleotides are TGTGCCAGCAGTCCAGCGGGAGCTTACTACGAGCAGTACTTC. As protein: CASSPAGAYYEQYF.

This clonotype was observed at least ten times. This chain uses TRBV28 with TRBJ2-5, with D perhaps matching TRBD2 (6 bases). Trimming took 6 bases from V and 5 from J, leaving 10 bases between them. This CDR3 has 12 amino acids. In germline, CDR1 is MDHEN, CDR2 SYDVKM. CDR3 loop: CASRRRVETQYF. CDR3 in DNA: TGTGCCAGCAGGCGGAGGGTTGAGACCCAGTACTTC.

This chain connects TRBV12-3 or TRBV12-4 to TRBJ2-3; D gene unclear. The CDR3 is 14 amino acids. Trimming removed 5 bases at V and 2 bases at J, with 11 bases between. The DNA of the CDR3 is TGTGCCAGCAGTCTAATGGCACACACAGATACGCAGTATTTT. Protein: CASSLMAHTDTQYF.

Remarks on this clonotype: A much larger clone sits a single nucleotide away, making a read error possible. The V call is TRBV3-1, the J call TRBJ1-2, with D hard to call. Germline V lookup: CDR1 LGHDT, CDR2 YNNKEL (reference sequence). The CDR3 is 12 residues long. Trimming took 5 bases from V and 10 from J, leaving 14 bases between them. The DNA for the CDR3 is TGTGCCAGCAGCAACCGACGAGATTCCTACACCTTC. As protein: CASSNRRDSYTF.

The chain employs TRBV20-1 and TRBJ2-7, with a weak D call TRBD1 (6 bases). Germline CDR1 reads DFQATT; CDR2 reads SNEGSKA (reference sequence). The ends were cut back, 6 bases at V and 8 bases at J, with 14 bases in the middle. The CDR3 is made up of 11 amino acids. CDR3 in amino acids: CSAAYRAKQYF. The CDR3 bases are TGCAGTGCCGCCTACAGGGCTAAGCAGTACTTC.

This clonotype came up a few times. V and J are TRBV7-9 and TRBJ1-1, with D tentatively TRBD1 (6 bases). The CDR3 extends over 14 amino acids. The V gene lost 1 base and the J gene lost 7 bases, with 13 bases spanning the gap. CDR1 and CDR2 (germline): SEHNR, FQNEAQ (reference sequence). The CDR3 region is CASSLVGRGGEAFF. In nucleotides, the CDR3 is TGTGCCAGCAGCTTAGTAGGCAGGGGTGGTGAAGCTTTCTTT.

This clonotype was recorded many times. V gene TRBV20-1 combines with J gene TRBJ1-1; D gene uncertain. Trimming pared 0 bases from V and 1 base from J, leaving 9 bases between. The CDR3 length is 14 residues. From germline, CDR1 is DFQATT and CDR2 SNEGSKA (reference sequence). The CDR3 loop reads CSARDTTANTEAFF. The CDR3 nucleotides are TGCAGTGCTAGAGATACGACGGCGAACACTGAAGCTTTCTTT.

A few counts support this clonotype. V usage is TRBV6-2 or TRBV6-3 and J usage is TRBJ2-7; either TRBD1 or TRBD2 may fit D (5 bases each). Trimming took off 3 bases at V and 7 bases at J, with 16 bases between the two ends. This CDR3 contains 14 residues. CDR1 is MNHEY and CDR2 is SVGEGT in the germline V gene. The CDR3 coding sequence is TGTGCCAGCAGTTATGGCAGGGAGAAGGGGGAGCAGTACTTC. Translation gives CASSYGREKGEQYF.

This clonotype was counted ten times or more. The V call is TRBV29-1, the J call TRBJ1-1, with TRBD1 matching over 7 bases. This CDR3 region has 13 residues. Germline CDR1 SQVTM, CDR2 ANQGSEA. V lost 7 bases, J lost 0 bases, and 5 bases stayed unmatched. For the CDR3, the DNA is TGCAGCGCTAGACAGGGAATGAACACTGAAGCTTTCTTT. Translation gives CSARQGMNTEAFF.

This clonotype was detected ten times or more. This chain joins TRBV11-2 and TRBJ2-7, with D unresolved. Germline CDR1 SGHAT, CDR2 FQNNGV. V shed 1 base and J shed 6 bases, with 7 bases lying between them. This CDR3 region has 12 residues. The CDR3 DNA sequence: TGTGCCAGCAGCTTAGTTTGGTCCGAGCAGTACTTC. Translated, it gives CASSLVWSEQYF. Full variable domain (rest looked up from reference TRBV11-2 and TRBJ2-7): EAGVAQSPRYKIIEKRQSVAFWCNPISGHATLYWYQQILGQGPKLLIQFQNNGVVDDSQLPKDRFSAERLKGVDSTLKIQPAKLEDSAVYLCASSLVWSEQYFGPGTRLTVT.

This chain links TRBV7-9 with TRBJ1-1; D is undetermined. The CDR3 has 14 residues. V was cut by 4 bases and J by 2 bases, with 11 bases left in between. Germline V gene data show CDR1 as SEHNR and CDR2 as FQNEAQ (reference sequence). This chain's CDR3 is CASSSVGYNTEAFF. CDR3 bases: TGTGCCAGCAGCTCGGTTGGCTACAACACTGAAGCTTTCTTT.

This clonotype was seen repeatedly, ten times or more. This chain connects TRBV12-5 to TRBJ1-1; D is unclear. V was trimmed by 4 bases and J by 1 base, leaving 16 bases between them. This CDR3 comprises 16 residues. Germline lookup yields CDR1 LGHNT and CDR2 FRNRAP. In DNA form, the CDR3 reads TGTGCTAGTGGTTCGCCTGACGGAGACCCGAACACTGAAGCTTTCTTT. This gives the protein CASGSPDGDPNTEAFF. Using reference TRBV12-5 and TRBJ1-1 for the parts outside the CDR3, the full variable domain is DARVTQTPRHKVTEMGQEVTMRCQPILGHNTVFWYRQTMMQGLELLAYFRNRAPLDDSGMPKDRFSAEMPDATLATLKIQPSEPRDSAVYFCASGSPDGDPNTEAFFGQGTRLTVV.

V is TRBV20-1 and J is TRBJ2-7, with D perhaps TRBD1 (6 bases). V was trimmed by 0 bases and J by 0 bases, leaving 12 bases between them. The CDR3 contains 15 residues. The germline gives CDR1 DFQATT, CDR2 SNEGSKA (reference sequence). The DNA for the CDR3 is TGCAGTGCTAGAGATTCCAGGGGACACTCCTACGAGCAGTACTTC. Amino acid sequence: CSARDSRGHSYEQYF.

This clonotype has ten or more counts. The chain has TRBV20-1 and TRBJ2-7; TRBD2 is a possible D gene (5 bases). Germline loops: CDR1 DFQATT, CDR2 SNEGSKA (reference sequence). This CDR3 has 14 residues. Trimming removed 2 bases at V and 1 base at J, with 12 bases between. The CDR3 sequence is CSARWASRSYEQYF. The DNA of the CDR3 is TGCAGTGCTAGATGGGCTAGCAGATCCTACGAGCAGTACTTC.

This sequence joins TRBV7-3 and TRBJ2-1; 12 nucleotides align to TRBD2. The CDR3 totals 17 residues. V was clipped by 5 bases and J by 5 bases; unmatched bases: 10. The germline V gene encodes CDR1 SGHTA and CDR2 FQGTGA. The CDR3 sequence: CASSLLRLAGDNNEQFF. The CDR3 nucleotides are TGTGCCAGCAGCCTACTCAGACTAGCGGGGGATAACAATGAGCAGTTCTTC.

This chain links TRBV27 with TRBJ2-1; D not resolved. V was pared by 0 bases and J by 3 bases, with 6 bases between. The CDR3 runs 14 residues. CDR1 MNHEY and CDR2 SMNVEV come from the germline V gene (reference sequence). The CDR3 DNA reads TGTGCCAGCAGTTTATCGACCTACTACAATGAGCAGTTCTTC. As protein: CASSLSTYYNEQFF.

This clonotype showed up just a few times. J is TRBJ1-3 and V is TRBV28; 7 nucleotides agree with TRBD1. Trimming took 6 bases from V and 1 from J; bases not matched to a gene: 6. Germline CDR1 and CDR2: MDHEN and SYDVKM. The CDR3 length is 15 residues. CDR3 protein: CASRETGPSGNTIYF. The CDR3 DNA reads as TGTGCCAGCAGGGAGACAGGGCCTTCTGGAAACACCATATATTTT.